This T cell receptor (beta chain) is drawn from a study of multiple sclerosis patients with progressive multifocal leukoencephalopathy. Whole-study findings and limits: Before and during natalizumab, the clones expanded at PML already existed.

Sequencing used immunoSEQ multiplex PCR; TCRdb keeps in-frame clones, though not all of them. This sample carries 25,000 to 35,000 clones, more than 70% of them seen once, and the ten largest clones take roughly 12%. Time point denoted: time of PML onset. PML was diagnosed clinically and by MRI, then confirmed by JC virus DNA in cerebrospinal fluid. As concerns this clone: Its antigen is still unknown.

The sequence was collected from a woman in her 30s with progressive multifocal leukoencephalopathy. Sequencing was performed on PBMCs, taken from a patient treated with natalizumab.

CDR3 amino acids: CASSLGRTAPNYGYTF. CDR3 DNA: TGTGCCAGCAGCTTAGGGCGGACGGCCCCTAACTATGGCTACACCTTC. The chain links TRBV11-2 to TRBJ1-2, with no clear D. There are 16 residues in the CDR3. V lost 1 base, J lost 0 bases, and 12 bases lay in between. The V gene's germline CDR1 is SGHAT and CDR2 FQNNGV.